This is a list of T cell receptor beta chains from one sample in a study of tumor and adjacent non-tumor tissue in lung cancer. From the multiplex PCR reads, TCRdb called clonotypes with MiXCR, one entry per CDR3 protein. The sample contains under 150,000 distinct CDR3 sequences, about 66% of which appear only once. Sample: lung tumor tissue. The receptors were gathered from a man in his thirties or forties with non-small cell lung cancer. The CDR3 runs from the conserved cysteine through the conserved F or W. D genes are given only for firm matches. Rows give clone size only sometimes, using once, few, many, or a class for an expanded clone.

v_call	clone_size	j_call	d_call	cdr3_aa	cdr3_nt
TRBV6-5	many	TRBJ1-1	NA	CASSHSSMNTEAFF	TGTGCCAGCAGCCACAGCAGTATGAACACTGAAGCTTTCTTT
TRBV20-1	NA	TRBJ2-4	NA	CGAASALGNIQYF	TGCGGTGCCGCTAGTGCGCTTGGGAACATTCAGTACTTC
TRBV13	NA	TRBJ2-3	NA	CASSLQGSTDTQYF	TGTGCCAGCAGCTTACAAGGGAGCACAGATACGCAGTATTTT
TRBV20-1	once	TRBJ2-5	NA	CSASLGGMETQYF	TGCAGTGCTAGTTTGGGGGGCATGGAGACCCAGTACTTC
TRBV4-2	many	TRBJ2-1	NA	CASSQEGSGGGDEQFF	TGTGCCAGCAGCCAAGAAGGTTCAGGGGGAGGGGATGAGCAGTTCTTC
TRBV20-1	NA	TRBJ1-4	NA	CSARQGRVVVKLFF	TGCAGTGCTAGACAGGGGAGGGTGGTTGTAAAACTGTTTTTT
TRBV10-3	NA	TRBJ2-1	TRBD2	CANSGAHNEQFF	TGTGCCAATAGCGGGGCACACAATGAGCAGTTCTTC
TRBV5-6	NA	TRBJ1-1	TRBD1	CASSLIPGQDTEAFF	TGTGCCAGCAGCCTGATACCGGGACAGGACACTGAAGCTTTCTTT
TRBV20-1	few	TRBJ2-3	TRBD2	CSASGTSGGADTQYF	TGCAGTGCTTCCGGGACTAGCGGGGGTGCAGATACGCAGTATTTT
TRBV6-2/TRBV6-3	NA	TRBJ1-3	NA	CASSRDTRGYPGNTIYF	TGTGCCAGCAGTAGGGACACCCGAGGCTACCCTGGAAACACCATATATTTT
TRBV10-2	many	TRBJ1-5	NA	CASTRQTNQPQHF	TGCGCCAGCACAAGACAGACTAATCAGCCCCAGCATTTT
TRBV10-3	many	TRBJ1-1	NA	CAISERLNTEAFF	TGTGCCATCAGTGAGCGGTTGAACACTGAAGCTTTCTTT
TRBV30	NA	TRBJ2-7	NA	CAWSRDDSMQYF	TGTGCCTGGTCCCGTGATGACTCCATGCAGTACTTC
TRBV11-3	NA	TRBJ2-5	NA	CASSLTTGTGDTQYF	TGTGCCAGTAGCTTAACGACAGGGACTGGAGATACCCAGTACTTC
TRBV20-1	NA	TRBJ2-1	NA	CSVRDRWTGGGNEQFF	TGCAGTGTTAGAGACCGATGGACTGGCGGAGGGAATGAGCAGTTCTTC
TRBV6-1	NA	TRBJ2-2	NA	CASRTDAGQTKTGELSF	TGTGCCAGCAGAACAGACGCTGGACAGACGAAGACCGGGGAGCTGTCTTTT
TRBV20-1	once	TRBJ2-7	NA	CSASRVFSYEQYF	TGCAGTGCTTCCCGGGTGTTCTCCTACGAGCAGTACTTC
TRBV11-2	NA	TRBJ2-1	NA	CAIHGIQSGNEQFF	TGTGCCATCCACGGGATCCAGAGTGGCAATGAGCAGTTCTTC
TRBV11-2	NA	TRBJ1-1	NA	CTSCLVFGVNTEAFF	TGTACCAGCTGCTTAGTATTCGGGGTGAACACTGAAGCTTTCTTT
TRBV11-1	NA	TRBJ2-7	NA	CASSLESARTREQYF	TGCGCCAGCAGCTTAGAGTCCGCCAGGACTCGGGAGCAGTACTTC
TRBV6-5	NA	TRBJ2-7	NA	CASSFSKQVAGYYEQYF	TGTGCCAGCAGTTTCTCTAAACAGGTTGCGGGCTACTACGAGCAGTACTTC
TRBV20-1	NA	TRBJ2-1	TRBD2	CSSRAAGGHNEQFF	TGCAGTTCCCGGGCGGCGGGAGGCCACAATGAACAATTCTTC
TRBV6-2/TRBV6-3	NA	TRBJ2-7	NA	CASTPSGGTLVYF	TGTGCCAGCACTCCCTCTGGCGGGACTTTGGTGTACTTC
TRBV10-1	NA	TRBJ2-2	NA	CASREGDTGELFF	TGCGCCAGCAGGGAGGGAGACACCGGGGAGCTGTTTTTT
TRBV6-1	NA	TRBJ2-3	TRBD2	CASSEASGGVDTQYF	TGTGCCAGCAGTGAAGCTAGCGGGGGGGTCGATACGCAGTATTTT
TRBV20-1	NA	TRBJ1-2	TRBD1	CGATPTGGYGYAF	TGCGGTGCTACCCCGACAGGGGGCTATGGCTACGCTTTC
TRBV6-1	NA	TRBJ2-1	TRBD2	CASSPRTSGNYNEQFF	TGTGCCAGCAGTCCGCGGACTAGCGGGAATTACAATGAGCAGTTCTTC
TRBV7-8	NA	TRBJ2-3	TRBD1	CASTDRDSYTDMQYF	TGTGCTAGCACCGACCGGGACAGCTACACAGATATGCAGTATTTT
TRBV20-1	NA	TRBJ2-7	NA	CSVRPREYEQYF	TGCAGTGTCAGACCACGGGAGTACGAGCAGTACTTC
TRBV6-2/TRBV6-3	NA	TRBJ2-7	TRBD2	CASSSQREHYERYF	TGTGCCAGCAGTAGTCAGCGGGAGCACTACGAACGGTACTTC
TRBV5-1	NA	TRBJ2-3	NA	CASSLFQGDFPQYF	TGCGCCAGCAGCTTATTCCAGGGAGACTTTCCGCAGTATTTT
TRBV11-2	NA	TRBJ2-1	NA	CASISGTPERFF	TGTGCCAGCATATCCGGGACGCCTGAGCGGTTCTTC
TRBV11-2	NA	TRBJ1-1	NA	CVSSYSENTEAFF	TGTGTCAGCAGCTACTCGGAGAACACTGAAGCTTTCTTT
TRBV14	few	TRBJ2-2	TRBD1	CASSQQPRGTEYTGELFF	TGTGCCAGCAGCCAACAACCGCGAGGGACAGAGTACACCGGGGAGCTGTTTTTT
TRBV4-1	NA	TRBJ1-1	NA	CASSHQDSNTGAFF	TGCGCCAGCAGCCACCAGGACAGTAACACTGGAGCTTTCTTT
TRBV29-1	NA	TRBJ1-5	NA	CSNAGQGLKQPQHF	TGCAGCAACGCGGGGCAGGGGCTCAAACAGCCCCAGCATTTT
TRBV12-3/TRBV12-4	many	TRBJ1-2	NA	CASSPGDYGYTF	TGTGCCAGCAGTCCAGGGGATTATGGCTACACCTTC
TRBV19	NA	TRBJ1-5	TRBD1	CVSSIGGMGNQPQHF	TGTGTCAGCAGTATAGGGGGCATGGGCAATCAGCCCCAGCATTTT
TRBV4-2	NA	TRBJ1-5	TRBD1	CVSGGQGDQPQHF	TGTGTCAGTGGCGGACAGGGCGATCAGCCCCAGCATTTT
TRBV6-1	many	TRBJ1-2	NA	CAHRPVGDVYGYTF	TGTGCTCACAGGCCTGTGGGGGACGTCTATGGCTACACCTTC
TRBV20-1	many	TRBJ2-5	TRBD2	CSARVWRERLKETQYF	TGCAGTGCTAGAGTTTGGCGGGAGCGACTTAAAGAGACCCAGTACTTC
TRBV29-1	many	TRBJ2-1	NA	CSVEWRGGYNEQFF	TGCAGCGTTGAATGGAGAGGGGGGTACAATGAGCAGTTCTTC
TRBV5-1	NA	TRBJ2-1	NA	CASSVGSLINEQFF	TGCGCCAGCAGCGTCGGAAGCTTGATCAATGAGCAGTTCTTC
TRBV20-1	NA	TRBJ2-5	NA	CGARDPRGPPGARYF	TGCGGTGCTAGAGATCCGCGGGGGCCCCCCGGGGCCCGGTACTTC
TRBV12-3/TRBV12-4	many	TRBJ1-2	TRBD1	CASSLSTGVYGYTF	TGTGCCAGCAGTTTATCGACAGGGGTCTATGGCTACACCTTC
TRBV20-1	NA	TRBJ2-2	NA	CSAISVGESDTGELFF	TGCAGTGCCATCTCCGTGGGAGAGAGCGATACCGGGGAGCTGTTTTTT
TRBV6-2/TRBV6-3	NA	TRBJ2-7	NA	CASRPTEGYKQYF	TGTGCCAGCAGGCCGACAGAGGGCTACAAGCAGTACTTC
TRBV24-1	few	TRBJ2-5	TRBD1	CATSDRGQGQETQYF	TGTGCCACCAGTGATCGAGGACAGGGCCAAGAGACCCAGTACTTC
TRBV12-3/TRBV12-4	NA	TRBJ1-2	NA	CVSSLGRVRDYTF	TGTGTCAGCAGTTTAGGGAGGGTCAGAGACTACACCTTC
TRBV11-2	NA	TRBJ2-1	NA	CDSSLHNEQFF	TGTGACAGCAGCCTCCACAATGAGCAGTTCTTC
TRBV7-9	NA	TRBJ1-2	NA	CASSTAAGQTLYGYTF	TGTGCCAGCAGCACCGCGGCGGGACAAACGCTATATGGCTACACCTTC
TRBV6-5	few	TRBJ2-1	NA	CASSYDSNSYNEQLF	TGTGCCAGCAGTTATGACTCCAATTCCTACAATGAACAGCTCTTC
TRBV12-3/TRBV12-4	NA	TRBJ2-1	NA	CASSLPRLFNEQFF	TGTGCCAGCAGTTTACCCAGACTGTTCAATGAACAGTTCTTC
TRBV20-1	NA	TRBJ2-7	NA	CSARRGHGISYEHYF	TGCAGTGCTAGGAGGGGCCACGGTATCTCCTACGAGCATTACTTC
TRBV29-1	NA	TRBJ2-1	NA	CSVEDCGGWYEQFF	TGTAGCGTTGAAGACTGCGGAGGATGGTATGAGCAGTTCTTC
TRBV20-1	NA	TRBJ2-7	TRBD2	CSAIPGGSSYEQNF	TGCAGTGCTATTCCAGGCGGGAGCTCCTACGAGCAGAACTTC
TRBV6-6	once	TRBJ1-6	NA	CASSLAALLYNSPLHF	TGTGCCAGCAGTTTAGCCGCTCTCCTATATAATTCACCCCTCCACTTT